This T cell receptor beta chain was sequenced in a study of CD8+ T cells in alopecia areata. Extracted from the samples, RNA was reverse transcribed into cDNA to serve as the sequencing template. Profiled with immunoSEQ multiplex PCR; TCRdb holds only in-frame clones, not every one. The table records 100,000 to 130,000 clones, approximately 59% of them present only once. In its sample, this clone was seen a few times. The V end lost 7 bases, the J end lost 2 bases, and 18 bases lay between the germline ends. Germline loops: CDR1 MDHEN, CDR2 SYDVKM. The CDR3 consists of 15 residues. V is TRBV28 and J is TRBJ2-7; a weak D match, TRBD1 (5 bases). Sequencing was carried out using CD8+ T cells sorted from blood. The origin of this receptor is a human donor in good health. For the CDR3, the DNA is TGTGCCAGCAAGGCCGTACAGGAAGACGCCTACGAGCAGTACTTC. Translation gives CASKAVQEDAYEQYF.